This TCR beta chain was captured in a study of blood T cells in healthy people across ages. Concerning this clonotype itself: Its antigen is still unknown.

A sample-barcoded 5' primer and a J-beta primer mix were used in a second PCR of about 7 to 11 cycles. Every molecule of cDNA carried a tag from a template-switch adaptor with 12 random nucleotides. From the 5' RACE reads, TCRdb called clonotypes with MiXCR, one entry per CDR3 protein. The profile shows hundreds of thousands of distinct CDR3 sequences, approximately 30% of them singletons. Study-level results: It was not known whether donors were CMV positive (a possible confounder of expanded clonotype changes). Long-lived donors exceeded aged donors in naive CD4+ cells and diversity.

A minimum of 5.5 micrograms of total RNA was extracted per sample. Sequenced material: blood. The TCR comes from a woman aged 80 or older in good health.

The CDR3: CAAPRPGSHTGELFF. In nucleotides, the CDR3 is TGTGCCGCACCGAGACCGGGATCCCACACCGGGGAGCTGTTTTTT. This chain joins TRBV24-1 and TRBJ2-2; D is possibly TRBD2 (5 bases). The CDR3 length is 15 residues. V was shortened by 12 bases and J by 3 bases, with 19 bases between the two germline ends. Looked up from germline, CDR1 is KGHDR and CDR2 is SFDVKD.